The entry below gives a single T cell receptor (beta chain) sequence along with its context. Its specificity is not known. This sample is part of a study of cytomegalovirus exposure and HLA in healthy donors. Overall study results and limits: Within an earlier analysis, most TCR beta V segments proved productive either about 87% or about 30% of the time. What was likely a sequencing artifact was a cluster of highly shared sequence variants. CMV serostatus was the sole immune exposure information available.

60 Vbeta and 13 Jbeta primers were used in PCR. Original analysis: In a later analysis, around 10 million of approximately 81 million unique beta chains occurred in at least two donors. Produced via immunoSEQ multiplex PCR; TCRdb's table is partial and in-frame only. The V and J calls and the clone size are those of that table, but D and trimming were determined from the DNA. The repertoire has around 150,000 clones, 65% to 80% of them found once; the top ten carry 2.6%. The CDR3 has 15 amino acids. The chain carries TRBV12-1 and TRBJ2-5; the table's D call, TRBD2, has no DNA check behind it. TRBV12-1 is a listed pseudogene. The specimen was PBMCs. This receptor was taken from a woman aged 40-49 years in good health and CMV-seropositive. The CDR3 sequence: CASSFSAGGLETQYF. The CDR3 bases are TGTGCCAGCAGCTTTTCAGCGGGGGGGCTAGAGACCCAGTACTTC.